These T cell receptor beta chains were read from a single sample in a study of blood T cell repertoires in COVID-19. The data were produced by immunoSEQ multiplex PCR, yet TCRdb's version contains in-frame clones alone and is incomplete. In the table there are about 73,000 clones, about 83% of which are singletons. Source material: peripheral blood. All receptors come from a woman in her sixties with acute or convalescent COVID-19. Both conserved end residues are part of each CDR3. The D gene is left open where the match is weak. A clone size is listed for some rows: how often the clone was seen (once, few, many), or a class if it is expanded.

clone_size	d_call	v_call	j_call	cdr3_aa	cdr3_nt
.	.	TRBV11-2	TRBJ2-7	CASSLDVQSSYEQYF	TGTGCCAGCAGCTTAGATGTACAGAGCTCCTACGAGCAGTACTTC
.	TRBD1	TRBV3-1/TRBV3-2	TRBJ2-1	CASSLPDRVYNEQFF	TGTGCCAGCAGCCTCCCGGACAGGGTCTACAATGAGCAGTTCTTC
.	.	TRBV6-6	TRBJ1-5	CASRQGPENQPQHF	TGTGCCAGCAGACAGGGACCGGAGAATCAGCCCCAGCATTTT
few	TRBD1	TRBV6-1	TRBJ1-2	CASSEGGWTGETF	TGTGCCAGCAGTGAAGGGGGGTGGACAGGGGAGACCTTC
.	.	TRBV21-1	TRBJ1-1	CASSKADRGTEAFF	TGTGCCAGCAGCAAAGCGGACAGGGGGACTGAAGCTTTCTTT
.	TRBD2	TRBV5-1	TRBJ2-5	CASSPGGYQETQYF	TGCGCCAGCAGCCCGGGAGGGTACCAAGAGACCCAGTACTTC
.	.	TRBV29-1	TRBJ2-1	CSVTTKGGLLYNEQFF	TGCAGCGTTACAACTAAGGGCGGACTCCTATACAATGAGCAGTTCTTC
.	.	TRBV25-1	TRBJ2-3	CASNAHGGVLGDTQYF	TGTGCCAGCAACGCCCACGGCGGGGTACTGGGAGATACGCAGTATTTT
.	.	TRBV5-6	TRBJ2-3	CASSLVQSADTQYF	TGTGCCAGCAGCTTAGTCCAGTCCGCAGATACGCAGTATTTT
.	.	TRBV5-1	TRBJ1-1	CASSSMTDTEAFF	TGCGCCAGCAGCTCGATGACAGACACTGAAGCTTTCTTT
.	.	TRBV5-1	TRBJ2-7	CASSFVPTGPRHEQYF	TGCGCCAGCAGCTTTGTCCCAACCGGCCCGCGGCACGAGCAGTACTTC
.	.	TRBV5-5	TRBJ1-2	CASSSLTVDGYTF	TGTGCCAGCTCCTCCCTAACGGTAGATGGCTACACCTTC
.	TRBD2	TRBV15	TRBJ2-2	CATSREATSGGARTGELFF	TGTGCCACCAGCAGAGAGGCGACTAGCGGGGGGGCCAGGACCGGGGAGCTGTTTTTT
.	TRBD1	TRBV19	TRBJ1-1	CASSMTGSNTEAFF	TGTGCCAGTAGTATGACAGGGTCGAACACTGAAGCTTTCTTT
.	TRBD2	TRBV29-1	TRBJ2-2	CSVGGTSGGATGELFF	TGCAGCGTTGGAGGTACTAGCGGGGGGGCCACCGGGGAGCTGTTTTTT
.	.	TRBV6-5	TRBJ1-1	CASSYSVRGTEAFF	TGTGCCAGCAGTTACTCGGTAAGGGGCACTGAAGCTTTCTTT
.	.	TRBV5-1	TRBJ2-5	CASSPAGQSMGTQYF	TGCGCCAGCAGCCCGGCGGGACAGTCAATGGGGACCCAGTACTTC
.	.	TRBV19	TRBJ1-1	CASSKKGRSALPVKAFF	TGTGCCAGCTCGAAGAAGGGGCGTTCAGCCCTACCCGTGAAAGCTTTCTTT
.	.	TRBV7-2	TRBJ1-3	CASSLAGLGGNTIYF	TGTGCCAGCAGCTTAGCGGGGCTGGGGGGAAACACCATATATTTT
.	.	TRBV6-1	TRBJ1-5	CASSGREGLGLSNQPQHF	TGTGCCAGCAGTGGGAGAGAGGGGTTGGGACTGAGCAATCAGCCCCAGCATTTT
.	.	TRBV5-1	TRBJ2-1	CASSFGLRRDNEQFF	TGCGCCAGCAGCTTCGGGTTGAGGAGGGACAATGAGCAGTTCTTC
.	TRBD2	TRBV3-1/TRBV3-2	TRBJ2-5	CASSQIAGGLETQYF	TGTGCCAGCAGCCAAATTGCGGGGGGGCTGGAGACCCAGTACTTC
.	.	TRBV6-1	TRBJ2-5	CASSEASGDQETQYF	TGTGCCAGCAGTGAAGCTTCAGGCGACCAAGAGACCCAGTACTTC
few	TRBD1	TRBV6-1	TRBJ1-1	CASANRGIGEAFF	TGTGCCAGCGCAAACAGGGGTATAGGTGAAGCTTTCTTT
.	TRBD1	TRBV5-1	TRBJ1-2	CASSGGTGNANYGYTF	TGCGCCAGCAGCGGGGGGACAGGGAACGCCAACTATGGCTACACCTTC
.	.	TRBV7-2	TRBJ2-1	CASSLMGASYNEQFF	TGTGCCAGCAGCTTAATGGGGGCCTCCTACAATGAGCAGTTCTTC
.	.	TRBV29-1	TRBJ1-2	CSVESRGYGYTF	TGCAGCGTTGAGTCGCGGGGCTATGGCTACACCTTC
.	.	TRBV28	TRBJ1-2	CASSLLLRGYTF	TGTGCCAGCAGTTTACTCCTTCGGGGCTACACCTTC
.	.	TRBV5-5	TRBJ1-5	CASSPQGHNQPQHF	TGTGCCAGCAGCCCCCAGGGGCACAATCAGCCCCAGCATTTT
.	.	TRBV6-5	TRBJ2-3	CASRSQGTDTQYF	TGTGCCAGCAGATCCCAGGGCACAGATACGCAGTATTTT
.	.	TRBV11-2	TRBJ2-3	CASSFPVRDTQYF	TGTGCCAGCAGCTTCCCCGTCCGAGATACGCAGTATTTT
.	.	TRBV6-6	TRBJ1-6	CASSYEPNSPLHF	TGTGCCAGCAGTTACGAGCCGAATTCACCCCTCCACTTT
.	TRBD1	TRBV30	TRBJ1-4	CAWSVQGVTNEKLFF	TGTGCCTGGAGTGTACAGGGGGTGACTAATGAAAAACTGTTTTTT
.	TRBD1	TRBV18	TRBJ1-5	CASSPLQGGQPQHF	TGTGCCAGCTCACCACTTCAGGGGGGTCAGCCCCAGCATTTT
once	.	TRBV2	TRBJ1-3	CASSEEGTRADTIYF	TGTGCCAGCAGTGAAGAAGGGACTCGGGCAGACACCATATATTTT
.	TRBD1	TRBV2	TRBJ1-1	CASREGQGFNTEAFF	TGTGCCAGCAGGGAGGGACAGGGATTCAACACTGAAGCTTTCTTT
.	.	TRBV5-6	TRBJ1-2	CASRKRQLNYGYTF	TGTGCCAGCAGGAAAAGACAGCTTAACTATGGCTACACCTTC
.	TRBD1	TRBV5-6	TRBJ2-7	CASSLRQGKQYF	TGTGCCAGCAGCTTGAGACAGGGCAAGCAGTACTTC
.	.	TRBV7-3	TRBJ2-7	CASSWGGPYEQYF	TGTGCCAGCAGCTGGGGGGGCCCCTACGAGCAGTACTTC
.	TRBD1	TRBV10-3	TRBJ2-7	CAISVDRDREQYF	TGTGCCATCAGTGTGGACAGGGACCGGGAGCAGTACTTC
.	.	TRBV9	TRBJ1-1	CASSATPATTEAFF	TGTGCCAGCAGCGCGACACCCGCGACCACTGAAGCTTTCTTT
.	.	TRBV5-1	TRBJ1-2	CASSLGLQGEGYTF	TGCGCCAGCAGCTTGGGATTACAGGGTGAGGGCTACACCTTC
.	.	TRBV30	TRBJ1-2	CASPTWGVVYGYTF	TGTGCCTCTCCGACTTGGGGGGTCGTATATGGCTACACCTTC